Each of the 21 T cell receptor beta chains below was sequenced from the same sample in a study of control samples from healthy donors and cancer patients. Only in-frame clones appear in the TCRdb table, and some are missing; sequencing was by immunoSEQ multiplex PCR. The sample gives approximately 150,000 clones, roughly 95% of which show up once; around 0.92% is in the top ten. Sequenced: blood. These receptors came from a woman in her 30s in good health.

V gene TRBV19 combines with J gene TRBJ2-1, with 12 bases aligning to TRBD2. Germline CDR1 and CDR2: LNHDA and SQIVND (reference sequence). The CDR3 contains 14 residues. J lost 12 bases, V lost 5 bases, and 8 bases had no gene match. The CDR3 here is CASSWTSGDRGQFF. The CDR3 nucleotides read TGTGCCAGTAGTTGGACTAGCGGGGACCGGGGGCAGTTCTTC.

The rearrangement joins TRBV18 to TRBJ2-7, with a weak D call TRBD1 (7 bases). CDR3 length: 13 amino acids. Per germline, CDR1 KGHSH and CDR2 LQKENI. The V end lost 6 bases, the J end lost 6 bases, and 15 bases lay between the germline ends. The CDR3 protein is CASSPGQEGEQYF. The CDR3 DNA sequence: TGTGCCAGCTCGCCCGGACAGGAGGGCGAGCAGTACTTC.

This rearrangement joins TRBV6-1 to TRBJ2-7, with 7 bases fitting TRBD1. Germline-derived CDR1 and CDR2 are MNHNS and SASEGT. The CDR3 loop spans 15 amino acids. The ends lost 0 bases at V and 6 bases at J; junction bases unmatched: 8. DNA for the CDR3: TGTGCCAGCAGTGAAGCTTTGACAGGGATTTTCGAGCAGTACTTC. Translated: CASSEALTGIFEQYF.

The chain has TRBV11-2 and TRBJ1-1, with TRBD1 matching over 10 bases. After removal of 5 bases from V and 0 bases from J, the junction contained 9 bases not matched to a gene. The V gene's germline CDR1 is SGHAT and CDR2 FQNNGV. The CDR3 is 17 residues long. The CDR3: CASSLTGGPWMNTEAFF. CDR3 sequence (DNA): TGTGCCAGCAGCCTGACAGGGGGCCCTTGGATGAACACTGAAGCTTTCTTT.

The chain carries TRBV7-2 and TRBJ2-7, with 7 bases that match TRBD2. Germline trimming cut 5 bases from V and 2 bases from J; bases unmatched to any gene: 3. CDR1 is SGHTA and CDR2 is FQGNSA in the germline V gene. This CDR3 spans 13 amino acids. The CDR3: CASSRDYAYEQYF. The CDR3 DNA sequence: TGTGCCAGCAGCCGGGACTATGCCTACGAGCAGTACTTC.

The chain couples TRBV15 to TRBJ1-6; the match to TRBD1 covers 7 bases. J gave up 10 bases and V 1 base, and 4 bases lay outside the gene matches. The CDR3 runs to 14 residues. Per germline, CDR1 LNHNV and CDR2 YYDKDF (reference sequence). The CDR3 region is CATSRASGGSPLHF. The CDR3 DNA reads as TGTGCCACCAGCAGAGCCTCAGGGGGATCACCCCTCCACTTT.

This clone was observed a handful of times. V and J are TRBV9 and TRBJ2-1, with TRBD2 as a possible D gene (5 bases). V dropped 6 bases and J dropped 5 bases, with 9 bases sitting between them. The CDR3 contains 12 residues. CDR1 SGDLS and CDR2 YYNGEE come from the germline V gene. In DNA, the CDR3 is TGTGCCAGCACCACGGGGAACAATGAGCAGTTCTTC. This translates into CASTTGNNEQFF.

The rearrangement uses TRBV2 and TRBJ2-2; D is unresolved. This CDR3 region has 14 residues. Trimming stripped 8 bases from V and 0 bases from J, with 10 bases between. Germline lookup yields CDR1 SNHLY and CDR2 FYNNEI. This chain's CDR3 is CASGRISNTGELFF. CDR3 DNA sequence: TGTGCCAGCGGTCGGATCTCGAACACCGGGGAGCTGTTTTTT.

CDR3 amino acids: CASSKSTGAREKLFF. The CDR3 DNA reads TGTGCCAGCAGCAAAAGTACAGGGGCAAGGGAAAAACTGTTTTTT. The chain recombines TRBV9 with TRBJ1-4, with TRBD1 identical over 7 bases. This CDR3 has 15 amino acids. From germline, CDR1 is SGDLS and CDR2 YYNGEE. With V trimmed by 4 bases and J by 8 bases, 11 bases remained unmatched.

This chain joins TRBV3-1 (or the pseudogene TRBV3-2) and TRBJ2-2; 9 nucleotides agree with TRBD2. V gave up 4 bases and J gave up 8 bases; unmatched junction bases: 11. The CDR3 totals 16 residues. Germline values: CDR1 LGHDT, CDR2 YNNKEL (reference sequence). Written as DNA, the CDR3 is TGTGCCAGCAGCCCGGGACTAGCTAGTCTTGGAGGGGAGCTGTTTTTT. Translating gives CASSPGLASLGGELFF.

This clone was recorded only once. The chain employs TRBV27 and TRBJ1-2; D is uncertain. CDR3 length: 13 amino acids. Germline V gene lookup returns CDR1 MNHEY and CDR2 SMNVEV (reference sequence). V was trimmed by 5 bases and J by 0 bases, leaving 7 bases between them. CDR3 nucleotides: TGTGCCAGCAGTCGTTGGGCTAACTATGGCTACACCTTC. Protein product: CASSRWANYGYTF.

The CDR3 loop reads CASSYPGGEPYNEQFF. CDR3 nucleotide sequence: TGTGCCAGCAGTTACCCGGGGGGGGAGCCCTACAATGAGCAGTTCTTC. The chain uses TRBV6-6 and TRBJ2-1; 8 nucleotides line up with TRBD2. V lost 2 bases to trimming and J lost 2 bases; unmatched junction nucleotides: 5. The CDR3 consists of 16 residues. Germline values: CDR1 MNHNY, CDR2 SVGAGI (reference sequence).

The chain joins TRBV12-3 or TRBV12-4 to TRBJ2-2; TRBD2 is a possible D gene (6 bases). V was pared by 6 bases and J by 6 bases, with 11 bases between. CDR3 size: 13 residues. The CDR3 DNA reads TGTGCCAGCAGAATCTCTAGCGCCGGGGAGCTGTTTTTT. It codes for CASRISSAGELFF.

CDR3 bases: TGTGCCAGCAGTTTCGTCACTGAAGGGGGCTACACCTTC. It encodes CASSFVTEGGYTF. The chain combines TRBV12-3 or TRBV12-4 with TRBJ1-2; no definite D call. Trimming took off 3 bases at V and 8 bases at J, with 13 bases between the two ends. The CDR3 loop spans 13 amino acids.

The V gene is TRBV28, the J gene TRBJ1-6; D is unclear. The CDR3 is made up of 14 amino acids. Germline V gene lookup returns CDR1 MDHEN and CDR2 SYDVKM. V was trimmed by 1 base and J by 14 bases, leaving 15 bases between them. CDR3 amino acids: CASSLLGRFGTLHF. Written as DNA, the CDR3 is TGTGCCAGCAGTTTATTGGGTCGATTTGGTACCCTCCACTTT.

CDR3: CASSAPGPGGSPLHF. The DNA of the CDR3 is TGTGCCAGCAGCGCCCCCGGGCCGGGGGGTTCACCCCTCCACTTT. The chain links TRBV9 to TRBJ1-6; TRBD1 is a possible D gene (5 bases). Germline CDR1 and CDR2: SGDLS and YYNGEE. The CDR3 is made up of 15 amino acids. Deletions cut 3 bases from V and 9 bases from J, with 16 bases between.

The J gene is TRBJ1-5, the V gene TRBV18; unclear D gene. Germline V gene sequence: CDR1 KGHSH, CDR2 LQKENI. The CDR3 is 13 residues long. V was clipped by 5 bases and J by 2 bases, with 7 bases between them. The CDR3 is CASSSQGNQPQHF. The CDR3 nucleotides read TGTGCCAGCTCATCCCAGGGCAATCAGCCCCAGCATTTT.

The chain has TRBV21-1 and TRBJ1-5. TRBV21-1 is a known pseudogene. The CDR3 runs to 17 residues. CDR3 in DNA: TGTGCCAGCAGCAAAGGAACCAGGGACTTCAGCAATCAGCCCCAGCATTTT. Amino acid sequence: CASSKGTRDFSNQPQHF.

This chain links TRBV6-1 with TRBJ1-2, with D perhaps matching TRBD1 (6 bases). The CDR3 has 13 residues. The germline V gene encodes CDR1 MNHNS and CDR2 SASEGT. V gave up 1 base and J gave up 5 bases, with 8 bases separating them. Here the CDR3 reads CASSEGGQYGYTF. CDR3 bases: TGTGCCAGCAGTGAAGGCGGACAGTATGGCTACACCTTC.

This clone has just a few counts. This chain links TRBV6-5 with TRBJ2-7, with a weak D call TRBD2 (5 bases). The CDR3 loop spans 15 amino acids. The V end lost 0 bases, the J end lost 3 bases, and 12 bases lay between the germline ends. Looked up from germline, CDR1 is MNHEY and CDR2 is SVGAGI. This CDR3 reads CASSYSITGIYEQYF. In nucleotides, the CDR3 is TGTGCCAGCAGTTACTCGATAACGGGGATCTACGAGCAGTACTTC.

This chain connects TRBV5-6 to TRBJ2-7; 7 bases fit TRBD1. The CDR3 consists of 14 residues. Germline V CDR1 and CDR2: SGHDT, YYEEEE. With 3 bases clipped from V and 3 bases from J, the junction kept 6 bases outside the gene matches. The DNA of the CDR3 is TGTGCCAGCAGCTCGACAGGGACCGTCTACGAGCAGTACTTC. Its protein product is CASSSTGTVYEQYF.